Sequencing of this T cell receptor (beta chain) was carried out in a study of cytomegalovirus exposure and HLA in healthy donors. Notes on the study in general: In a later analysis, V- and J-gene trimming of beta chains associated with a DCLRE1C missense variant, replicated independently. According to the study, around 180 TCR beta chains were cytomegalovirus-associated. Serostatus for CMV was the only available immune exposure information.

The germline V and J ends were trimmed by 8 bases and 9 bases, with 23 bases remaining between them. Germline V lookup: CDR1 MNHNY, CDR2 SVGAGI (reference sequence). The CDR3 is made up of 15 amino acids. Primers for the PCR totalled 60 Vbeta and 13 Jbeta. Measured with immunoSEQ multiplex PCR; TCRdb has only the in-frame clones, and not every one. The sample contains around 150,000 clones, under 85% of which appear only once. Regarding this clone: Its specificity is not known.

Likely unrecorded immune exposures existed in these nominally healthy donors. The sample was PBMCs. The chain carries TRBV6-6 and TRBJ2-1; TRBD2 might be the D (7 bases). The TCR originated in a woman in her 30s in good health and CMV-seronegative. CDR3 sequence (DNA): TGTGCCAGCGTCCGGTCTGAGGGGGGGGCGGGTGAGCAGTTCTTC. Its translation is CASVRSEGGAGEQFF.